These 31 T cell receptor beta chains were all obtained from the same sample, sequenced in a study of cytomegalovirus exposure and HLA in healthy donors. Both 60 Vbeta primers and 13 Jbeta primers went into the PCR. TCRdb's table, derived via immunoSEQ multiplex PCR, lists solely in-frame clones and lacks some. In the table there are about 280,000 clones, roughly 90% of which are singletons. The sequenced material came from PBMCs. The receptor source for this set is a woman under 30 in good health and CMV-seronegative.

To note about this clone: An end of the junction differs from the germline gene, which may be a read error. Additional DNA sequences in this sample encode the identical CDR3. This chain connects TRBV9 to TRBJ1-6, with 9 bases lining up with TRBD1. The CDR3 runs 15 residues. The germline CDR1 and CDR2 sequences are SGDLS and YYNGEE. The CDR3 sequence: CASSAGQGHNSPLHF. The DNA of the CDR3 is TGTGCCAGCAGCGCGGGACAGGGACATAATTCCCCCCTCCACTTT.

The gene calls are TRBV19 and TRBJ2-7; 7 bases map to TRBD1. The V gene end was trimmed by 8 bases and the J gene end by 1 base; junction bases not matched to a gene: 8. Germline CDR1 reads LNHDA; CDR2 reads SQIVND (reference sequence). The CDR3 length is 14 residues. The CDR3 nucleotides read TGTGCCAGTTCCCCCGGGACAGCATCCTACGAGCAGTACTTC. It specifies CASSPGTASYEQYF.

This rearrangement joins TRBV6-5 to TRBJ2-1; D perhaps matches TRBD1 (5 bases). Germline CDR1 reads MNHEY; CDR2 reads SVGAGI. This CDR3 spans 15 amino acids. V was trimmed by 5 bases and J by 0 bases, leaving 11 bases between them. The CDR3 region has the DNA TGTGCCAGCAGTCCCGGACATGCCTCCTACAATGAGCAGTTCTTC. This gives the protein CASSPGHASYNEQFF.

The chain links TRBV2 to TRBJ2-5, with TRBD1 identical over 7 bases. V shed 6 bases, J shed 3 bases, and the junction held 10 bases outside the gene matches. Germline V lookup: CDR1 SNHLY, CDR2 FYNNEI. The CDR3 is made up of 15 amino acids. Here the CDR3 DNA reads TGTGCCAGCAGGGGAACTAGGGGGCGCGAAGAGACCCAGTACTTC. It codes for CASRGTRGREETQYF.

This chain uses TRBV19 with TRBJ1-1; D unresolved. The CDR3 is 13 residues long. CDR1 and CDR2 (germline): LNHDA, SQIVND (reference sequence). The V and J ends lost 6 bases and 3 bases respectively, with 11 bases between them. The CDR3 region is CASSLGPDTEAFF. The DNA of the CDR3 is TGTGCCAGTAGCCTTGGGCCCGACACTGAAGCTTTCTTT.

DNA of the CDR3: TGCGCCAGCAGCTGGAATATGGCGGCGATGAACACTGAAGCTTTCTTT. Its translation: CASSWNMAAMNTEAFF. The chain carries TRBV5-1 and TRBJ1-1, with D unresolved. V lost 3 bases and J lost 0, with 15 bases in between. The CDR3 has 16 amino acids. Germline values: CDR1 SGHRS, CDR2 YFSETQ.

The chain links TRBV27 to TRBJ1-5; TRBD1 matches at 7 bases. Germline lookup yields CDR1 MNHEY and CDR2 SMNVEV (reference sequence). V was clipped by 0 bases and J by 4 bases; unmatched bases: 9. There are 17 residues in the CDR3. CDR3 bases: TGTGCCAGCAGTTTATCCGTCAAGGGACAGATAAATCAGCCCCAGCATTTT. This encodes CASSLSVKGQINQPQHF.

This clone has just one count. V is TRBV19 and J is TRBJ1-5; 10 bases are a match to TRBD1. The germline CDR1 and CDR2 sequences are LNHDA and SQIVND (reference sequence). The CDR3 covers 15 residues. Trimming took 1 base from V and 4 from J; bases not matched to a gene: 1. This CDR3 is CASSIGDRGNQPQHF. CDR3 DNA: TGTGCCAGTAGTATAGGGGACAGGGGTAATCAGCCCCAGCATTTT. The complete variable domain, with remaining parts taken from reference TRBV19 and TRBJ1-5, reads DGGITQSPKYLFRKEGQNVTLSCEQNLNHDAMYWYRQDPGQGLRLIYYSQIVNDFQKGDIAEGYSVSREKKESFPLTVTSAQKNPTAFYLCASSIGDRGNQPQHFGDGTRLSIL.

CDR3 residues: CASMGEPNTDTQYF. CDR3 in DNA: TGTGCCAGCATGGGAGAGCCTAACACAGATACGCAGTATTTT. This chain connects TRBV27 to TRBJ2-3; maybe TRBD2 (5 bases). Trimming cost V 7 bases and J 2 bases, with 13 bases left between them. The CDR3 length is 14 residues. Per the germline V gene, CDR1 is MNHEY and CDR2 is SMNVEV (reference sequence).

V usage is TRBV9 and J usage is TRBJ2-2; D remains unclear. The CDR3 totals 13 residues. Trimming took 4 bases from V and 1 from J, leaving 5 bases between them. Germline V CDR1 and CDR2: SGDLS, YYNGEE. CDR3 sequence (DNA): TGTGCCAGCAGCCCACTGAACACCGGGGAGCTGTTTTTT. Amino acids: CASSPLNTGELFF.

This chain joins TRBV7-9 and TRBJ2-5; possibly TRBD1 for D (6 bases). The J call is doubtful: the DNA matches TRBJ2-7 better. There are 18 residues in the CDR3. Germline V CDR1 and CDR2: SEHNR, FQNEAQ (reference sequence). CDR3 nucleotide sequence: TGTGCCAGCAGCCGTAAACAGGTGGGGGACAAGAGCTCCTACGAGCAGTACTTC. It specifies CASSRKQVGDKSSYEQYF.

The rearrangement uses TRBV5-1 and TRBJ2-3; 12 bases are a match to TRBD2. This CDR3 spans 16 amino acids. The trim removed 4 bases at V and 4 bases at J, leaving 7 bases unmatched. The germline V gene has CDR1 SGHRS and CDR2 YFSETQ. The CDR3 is CASSGLAGGRADTQYF. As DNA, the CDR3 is TGCGCCAGCAGCGGTCTAGCGGGGGGGAGGGCAGATACGCAGTATTTT.

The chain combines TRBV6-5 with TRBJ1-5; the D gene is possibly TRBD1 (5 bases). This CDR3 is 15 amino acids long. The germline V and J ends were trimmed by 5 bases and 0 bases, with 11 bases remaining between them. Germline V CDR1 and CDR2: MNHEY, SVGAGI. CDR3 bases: TGTGCCAGCAGTAACACAGGATATAGCAATCAGCCCCAGCATTTT. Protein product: CASSNTGYSNQPQHF.

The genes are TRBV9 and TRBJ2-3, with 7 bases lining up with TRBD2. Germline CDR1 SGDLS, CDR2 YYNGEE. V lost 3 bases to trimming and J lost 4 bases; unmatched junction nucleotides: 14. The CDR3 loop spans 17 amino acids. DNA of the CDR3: TGTGCCAGCAGCGGACGAATAGCGGGCCCAGTCGCAGATACGCAGTATTTT. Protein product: CASSGRIAGPVADTQYF.

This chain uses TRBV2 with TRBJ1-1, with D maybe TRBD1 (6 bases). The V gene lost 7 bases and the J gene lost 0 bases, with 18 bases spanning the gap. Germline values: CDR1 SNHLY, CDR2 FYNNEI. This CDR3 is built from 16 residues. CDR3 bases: TGTGCCAGCATGGGGGCTTCCGGGCCCGTGAACACTGAAGCTTTCTTT. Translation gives CASMGASGPVNTEAFF. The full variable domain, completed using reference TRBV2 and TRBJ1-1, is EPEVTQTPSHQVTQMGQEVILRCVPISNHLYFYWYRQILGQKVEFLVSFYNNEISEKSEIFDDQFSVERPDGSNFTLKIRSTKLEDSAMYFCASMGASGPVNTEAFFGQGTRLTVV.

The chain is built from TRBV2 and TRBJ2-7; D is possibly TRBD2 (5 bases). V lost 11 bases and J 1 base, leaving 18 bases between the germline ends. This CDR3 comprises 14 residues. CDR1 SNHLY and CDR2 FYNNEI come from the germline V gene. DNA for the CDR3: TGTGCCGGTGACGGGGAGCGAGGATCCTACGAGCAGTACTTC. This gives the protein CAGDGERGSYEQYF.

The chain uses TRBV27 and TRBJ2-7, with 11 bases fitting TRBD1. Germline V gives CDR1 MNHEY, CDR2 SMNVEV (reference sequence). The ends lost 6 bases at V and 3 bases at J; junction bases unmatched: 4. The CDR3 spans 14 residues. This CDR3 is CASRWTGGVYEQYF. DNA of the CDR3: TGTGCCAGCAGATGGACAGGGGGCGTCTACGAGCAGTACTTC.

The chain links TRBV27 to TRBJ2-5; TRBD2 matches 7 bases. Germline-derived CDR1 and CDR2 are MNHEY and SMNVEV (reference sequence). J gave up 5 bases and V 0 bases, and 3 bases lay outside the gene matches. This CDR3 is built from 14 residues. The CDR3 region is CASSLSGRGETQYF. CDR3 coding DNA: TGTGCCAGCAGTTTATCAGGGCGGGGGGAGACCCAGTACTTC.

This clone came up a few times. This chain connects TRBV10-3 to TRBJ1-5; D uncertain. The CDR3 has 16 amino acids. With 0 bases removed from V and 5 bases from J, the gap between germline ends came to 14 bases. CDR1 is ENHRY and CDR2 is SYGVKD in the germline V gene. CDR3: CAISESGLLGDQPQHF. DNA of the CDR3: TGTGCCATCAGTGAGTCGGGCCTCCTCGGGGATCAGCCCCAGCATTTT.

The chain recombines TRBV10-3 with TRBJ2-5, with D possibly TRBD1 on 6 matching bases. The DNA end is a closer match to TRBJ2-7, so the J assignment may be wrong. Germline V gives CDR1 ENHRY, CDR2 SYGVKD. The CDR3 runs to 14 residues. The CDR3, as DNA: TGTGCCATCAGTGAGTCAGGGGGCTCCTACGAGCAGTACTTC. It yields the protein CAISESGGSYEQYF.

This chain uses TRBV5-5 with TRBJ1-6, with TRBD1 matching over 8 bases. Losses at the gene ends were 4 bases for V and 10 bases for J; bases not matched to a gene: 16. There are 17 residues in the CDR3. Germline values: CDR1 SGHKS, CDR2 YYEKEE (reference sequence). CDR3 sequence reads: CASSRRQGSSVNSPLHF. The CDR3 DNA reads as TGTGCCAGCAGCCGAAGACAGGGGTCAAGTGTGAACTCACCCCTCCACTTT. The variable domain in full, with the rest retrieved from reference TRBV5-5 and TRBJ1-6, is DAGVTQSPTHLIKTRGQQVTLRCSPISGHKSVSWYQQVLGQGPQFIFQYYEKEERGRGNFPDRFSARQFPNYSSELNVNALLLGDSALYLCASSRRQGSSVNSPLHFGNGTRLTVT.

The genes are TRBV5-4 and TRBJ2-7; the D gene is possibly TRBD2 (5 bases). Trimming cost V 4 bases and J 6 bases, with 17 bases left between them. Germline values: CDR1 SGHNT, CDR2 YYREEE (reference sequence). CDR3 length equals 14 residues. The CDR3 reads CASSPKGLISEQYF. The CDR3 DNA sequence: TGTGCCAGCAGCCCCAAAGGACTGATTAGCGAGCAGTACTTC.

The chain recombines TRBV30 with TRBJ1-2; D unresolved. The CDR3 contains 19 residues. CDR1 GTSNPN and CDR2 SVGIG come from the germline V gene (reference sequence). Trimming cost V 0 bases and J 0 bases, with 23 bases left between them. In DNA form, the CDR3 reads TGTGCCTGGAGTGTACTGTTTGGTGACCTTGGCCGGGCTAACTATGGCTACACCTTC. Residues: CAWSVLFGDLGRANYGYTF.

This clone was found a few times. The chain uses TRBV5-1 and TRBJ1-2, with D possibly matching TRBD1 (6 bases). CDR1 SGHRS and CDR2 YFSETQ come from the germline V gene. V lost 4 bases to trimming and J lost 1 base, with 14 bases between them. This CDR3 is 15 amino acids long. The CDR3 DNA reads TGCGCCAGCAGCCTCTGGACAGACCTTAACTATGGCTACACCTTC. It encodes CASSLWTDLNYGYTF. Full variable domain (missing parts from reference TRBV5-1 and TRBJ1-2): KAGVTQTPRYLIKTRGQQVTLSCSPISGHRSVSWYQQTPGQGLQFLFEYFSETQRNKGNFPGRFSGRQFSNSRSEMNVSTLELGDSALYLCASSLWTDLNYGYTFGSGTRLTVV.

The DNA of the CDR3 is TGCACCAGCAGCCAAGACTGGAATAACGGGGGGGCCCCACTCGAGCAGTACTTC. Its translation: CTSSQDWNNGGAPLEQYF. The chain uses TRBV1 and TRBJ2-7; the table's D call TRBD2 went unverified against the DNA. TRBV1 represents a pseudogene. This CDR3 contains 18 residues.

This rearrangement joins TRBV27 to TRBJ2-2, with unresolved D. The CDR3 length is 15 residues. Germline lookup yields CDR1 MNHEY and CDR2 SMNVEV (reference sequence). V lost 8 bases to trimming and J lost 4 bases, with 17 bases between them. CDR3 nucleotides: TGTGCCAGCGGTTACGGGTTGTACGGCACCGGGGAGCTGTTTTTT. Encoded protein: CASGYGLYGTGELFF.

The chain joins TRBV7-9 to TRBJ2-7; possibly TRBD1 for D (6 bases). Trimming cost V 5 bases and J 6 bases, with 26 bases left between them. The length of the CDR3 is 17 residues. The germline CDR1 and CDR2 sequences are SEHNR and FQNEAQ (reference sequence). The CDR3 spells CASSTNEGGQDRREQYF. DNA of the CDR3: TGTGCCAGCAGCACTAACGAAGGGGGACAAGACAGGCGCGAGCAGTACTTC.

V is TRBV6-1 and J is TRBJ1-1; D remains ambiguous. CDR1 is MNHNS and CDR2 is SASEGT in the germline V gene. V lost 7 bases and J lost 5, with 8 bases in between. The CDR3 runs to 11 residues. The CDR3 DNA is TGTGCCAGCACGGGAAGGACTGAAGCTTTCTTT. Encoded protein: CASTGRTEAFF.

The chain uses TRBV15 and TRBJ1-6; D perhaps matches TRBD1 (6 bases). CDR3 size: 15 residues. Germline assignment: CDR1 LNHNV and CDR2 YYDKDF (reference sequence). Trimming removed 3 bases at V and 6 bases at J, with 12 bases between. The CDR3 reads CATSRGRDTNSPLHF. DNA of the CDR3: TGTGCCACCAGCAGGGGGAGGGACACTAATTCACCCCTCCACTTT.

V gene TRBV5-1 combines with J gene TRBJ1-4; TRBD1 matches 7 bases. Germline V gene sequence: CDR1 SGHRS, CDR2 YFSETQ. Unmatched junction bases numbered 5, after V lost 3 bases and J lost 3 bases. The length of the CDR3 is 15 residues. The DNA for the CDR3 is TGCGCCAGCAGCTGGGGGGACAGATCTAATGAAAAACTGTTTTTT. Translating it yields CASSWGDRSNEKLFF.

The CDR3 loop is CASSVRQMTEAFF. In nucleotides, the CDR3 is TGTGCCAGCAGCGTTCGACAGATGACTGAAGCTTTCTTT. The chain uses TRBV9 and TRBJ1-1; tentatively, D is TRBD1 (5 bases). Germline CDR1 and CDR2: SGDLS and YYNGEE. This CDR3 is built from 13 residues. V lost 2 bases and J lost 5, with 10 bases in between.